This T cell receptor beta chain was sequenced during a study of response to subunit inactivated influenza vaccine. This CDR3 has 12 amino acids. V was cut by 5 bases and J by 4 bases, with 8 bases left in between. Germline values: CDR1 SGHTA, CDR2 FQGNSA. Using its own MiXCR run on the RT-PCR reads, TCRdb lists one record per CDR3 protein. The data hold hundreds of thousands of distinct CDR3 sequences, with over 9.5% observed a single time. As concerns this clonotype: The antigen is not known.

Study results and limitations: Authors suggested few new T cells are recruited by each seasonal influenza vaccination.

The receptor's source is a man in his fifties who received an inactivated influenza vaccine. The source material was PBMCs from blood, sampled on the day of vaccination. The rearrangement joins TRBV7-2 to TRBJ1-2; D not certain. CDR3 amino acids: CASSTRTYGYTF. The CDR3 bases are TGTGCCAGCAGCACACGGACCTATGGCTACACCTTC.